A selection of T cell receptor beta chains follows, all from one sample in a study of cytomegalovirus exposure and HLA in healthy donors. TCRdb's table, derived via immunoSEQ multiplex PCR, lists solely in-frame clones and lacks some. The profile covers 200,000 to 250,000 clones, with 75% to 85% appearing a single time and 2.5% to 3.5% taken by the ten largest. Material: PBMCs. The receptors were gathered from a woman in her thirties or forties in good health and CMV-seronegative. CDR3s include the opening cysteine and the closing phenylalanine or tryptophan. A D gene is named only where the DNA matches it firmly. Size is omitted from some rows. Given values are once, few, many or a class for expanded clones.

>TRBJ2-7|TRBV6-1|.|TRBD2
TGTGCCGGTGGATTTCGTGCGGGAGTCTCCGGCGAGCAGTACTTC
CAGGFRAGVSGEQYF
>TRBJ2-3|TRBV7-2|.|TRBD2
TGTGCCAGCAGCACCCGACTAGCGGCAAGCACAGATACGCAGTATTTT
CASSTRLAASTDTQYF
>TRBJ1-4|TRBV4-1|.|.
TGCGCCAGCAGCCAAGATCGCGGTCGGGTGAATGAAAAACTGTTTTTT
CASSQDRGRVNEKLFF
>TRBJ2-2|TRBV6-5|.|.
TGTGCCAGCAGTTACCAGAGGTCGAACACCGGGGAGCTGTTTTTT
CASSYQRSNTGELFF
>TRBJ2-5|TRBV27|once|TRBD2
TGTGCCAGCAGTTTAGTAGCGGGAGGATTAGGGGAGACCCAGTACTTC
CASSLVAGGLGETQYF
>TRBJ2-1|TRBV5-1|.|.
TGCGCCAGCAGCTTAGAGGGTCGCCTCTCCTACAATGAGCAGTTCTTC
CASSLEGRLSYNEQFF
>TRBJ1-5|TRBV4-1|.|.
TGCGCCAGCAGCCAAGAAATCCAGGCGATCAATCAGCCCCAGCATTTT
CASSQEIQAINQPQHF
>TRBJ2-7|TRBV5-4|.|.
TGTGCCAGCAGCTTTAGGGACTCACGTTCTGAGGAGCAGTACTTC
CASSFRDSRSEEQYF
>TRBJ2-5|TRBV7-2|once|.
TGTGCCAGCAGCTATCCCGGGTCAGAAGAGACCCAGTACTTC
CASSYPGSEETQYF
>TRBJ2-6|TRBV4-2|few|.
TGTGCCAGCAGCCAACCCGACAGGGAGGCTGGGGCCAACGTCCTGACTTTC
CASSQPDREAGANVLTF
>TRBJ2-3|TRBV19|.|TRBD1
TGTGCCAGTAGTATTCAGGGGGTAGATACGCAGTATTTT
CASSIQGVDTQYF
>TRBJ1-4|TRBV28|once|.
TGTGCCAGCAGTTTACGCGCGAATGAAAAACTGTTTTTT
CASSLRANEKLFF
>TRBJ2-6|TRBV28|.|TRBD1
TGTGCCAGCAGCGTTACAGGGGTTGGGGCCAACGTCCTGACTTTC
CASSVTGVGANVLTF
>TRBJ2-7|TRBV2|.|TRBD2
TGTGCCAGCAGGGAGACTAGCGGGAGAACTCTCGAGCAGTACTTC
CASRETSGRTLEQYF
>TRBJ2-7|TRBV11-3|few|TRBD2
TGTGCCAGCAGCTCCCCGGCTAGCGGAAATGGCGAGCAGTACTTC
CASSSPASGNGEQYF
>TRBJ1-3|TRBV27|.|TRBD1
TGTGCCAGCACCGACAGGGCCTCTGGAAACACCATATATTTT
CASTDRASGNTIYF
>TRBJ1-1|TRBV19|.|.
TGTGCCAGTAGTGAGGGATGGACTGAAGCTTTCTTT
CASSEGWTEAFF
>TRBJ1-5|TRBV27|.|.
TGTGCCAGCAGTTTATTTGGGCAGTACAATCAGCCCCAGCATTTT
CASSLFGQYNQPQHF
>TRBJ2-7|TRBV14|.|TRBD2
TGTGCCAGCAGCCGCCGGACTAGCGGGATAAGCCACGAGCAGTACTTC
CASSRRTSGISHEQYF
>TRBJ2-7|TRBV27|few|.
TGTGCCAGCAGTTCTATCAACAGGGGACTCGAGCAGTACTTC
CASSSINRGLEQYF
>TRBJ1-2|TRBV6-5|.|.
TGTGCCAGCAGTTACGACAGTATATATGGCTACACCTTC
CASSYDSIYGYTF
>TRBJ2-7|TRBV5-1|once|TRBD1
TGCGCCAGCAGCTTGTGGCAGGGACAGGAGCAGTACTTC
CASSLWQGQEQYF
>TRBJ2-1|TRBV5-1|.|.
TGCGCCAGCACGGTATCCGTAAGCTCCTACAATGAGCAGTTCTTC
CASTVSVSSYNEQFF
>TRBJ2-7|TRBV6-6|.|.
TGTGCCAGCAGTTACGGCGGTTCCTACGAGCAGTACTTC
CASSYGGSYEQYF
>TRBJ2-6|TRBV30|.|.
TGTGCCGGATCCTGGACTGTCTCTGGGGCCAACGTCCTGACTTTC
CAGSWTVSGANVLTF
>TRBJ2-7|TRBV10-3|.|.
TGTGCCATCAGTGAGTCGACAGAAGAGCAGTACTTC
CAISESTEEQYF
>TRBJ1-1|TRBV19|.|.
TGTGCCAGTACCCTTGGGAGGGCTCTTCGGACCACTGAAGCTTTCTTT
CASTLGRALRTTEAFF
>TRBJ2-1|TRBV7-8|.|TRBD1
TGTGCCAGCAGCTCCGGCACAGGGGTTTCCTACAATGAGCAGTTCTTC
CASSSGTGVSYNEQFF
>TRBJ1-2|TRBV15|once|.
TGTGCCACCAGCAGAGATAAAGGACACAGAGGCTACACCTTC
CATSRDKGHRGYTF
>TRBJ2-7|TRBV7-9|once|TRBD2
TGTGCCAGCAGCTTCGGGACTAGCGGTTCCTACGAGCAGTACTTC
CASSFGTSGSYEQYF
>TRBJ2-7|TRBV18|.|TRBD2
TGTGCCAGCTCACCACGGGATCTGGCGGGAGAAATGAGAGGTAGATCCTACGAGCAGTACTTC
CASSPRDLAGEMRGRSYEQYF
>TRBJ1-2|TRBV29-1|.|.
TGCAGCGGCGTCCCCCTGGACAGACTCTATGGCTACACCTTC
CSGVPLDRLYGYTF
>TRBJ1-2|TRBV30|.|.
TGTGCCTGGAGTCCAGGCTTCTATGGCTACACCTTC
CAWSPGFYGYTF
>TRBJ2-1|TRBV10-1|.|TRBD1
TGCGCCAGCAGTTGGACAGGGAAAGAGCAGTTCTTC
CASSWTGKEQFF
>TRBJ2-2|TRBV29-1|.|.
TGCAGCGTTGTATTGTGGGCAACGAACACCGGGGAGCTGTTTTTT
CSVVLWATNTGELFF
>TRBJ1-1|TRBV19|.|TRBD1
TGTGCCAGTATTAACACAGGGGTGGGGGGCACTGAAGCTTTCTTT
CASINTGVGGTEAFF
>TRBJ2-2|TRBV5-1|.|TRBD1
TGCGCCAGCAGCCCCATGGGACAGGGTGGGGAGCTGTTTTTT
CASSPMGQGGELFF
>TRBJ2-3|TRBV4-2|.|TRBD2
TGTGCCAGCAGCCGCGCAGCGGGAGTGGGCACAGATACGCAGTATTTT
CASSRAAGVGTDTQYF
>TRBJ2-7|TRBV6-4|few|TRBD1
TGTGCCAGCAGTGAAAGGGCGGGACAGGCCCACGAGCAGTACTTC
CASSERAGQAHEQYF
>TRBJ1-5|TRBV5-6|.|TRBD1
TGTGCCAGCAGCCTGACGAACAGGGGGCGACGGAGCAATCAGCCCCAGCATTTT
CASSLTNRGRRSNQPQHF
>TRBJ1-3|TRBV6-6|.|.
TGTGCCAGCAGTTACGGACATACTGGAAACACCATATATTTT
CASSYGHTGNTIYF
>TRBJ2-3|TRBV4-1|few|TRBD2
TGCGCCAGCAGCCAAGAAAGTAGCGGGAGAGGCACAGATACGCAGTATTTT
CASSQESSGRGTDTQYF
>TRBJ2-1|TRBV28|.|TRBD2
TGTGCCAGCAGTTTAGGGGGACTAGCGGGGAACAATGAGCAGTTCTTC
CASSLGGLAGNNEQFF
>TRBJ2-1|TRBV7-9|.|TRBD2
TGTGCCAGCAGCCCCGGGGGGGGTTACAATGAGCAGTTCTTC
CASSPGGGYNEQFF
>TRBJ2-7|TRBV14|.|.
TGTGCCAGCAGCCAAGATTTAGGGTTGCGGGCCTACGAGCAGTACTTC
CASSQDLGLRAYEQYF
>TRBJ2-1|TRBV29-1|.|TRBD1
TGCAGCGGACAGGGGCTAAATGAGCAGTTCTTC
CSGQGLNEQFF
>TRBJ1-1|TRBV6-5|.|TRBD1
TGTGCCACCAACCGGGACAGGGGGAACACTGAAGCTTTCTTT
CATNRDRGNTEAFF
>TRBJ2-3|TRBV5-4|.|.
TGTGCCAGCAGCTTAAACGGTCCTAGCACAGATACGCAGTATTTT
CASSLNGPSTDTQYF
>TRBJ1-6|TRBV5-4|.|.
TGTGCCAGCAGCACCCTGACGGGGGGCCCTAATTCACCCCTCCACTTT
CASSTLTGGPNSPLHF
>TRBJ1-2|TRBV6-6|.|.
TGTGCCAGCAGTTCCCGGGAGAACTATGGCTACACCTTC
CASSSRENYGYTF
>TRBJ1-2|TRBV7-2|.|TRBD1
TGTGCCAGCAGCTCACCCGGACAGGGACGCAACTATGGCTACACCTTC
CASSSPGQGRNYGYTF
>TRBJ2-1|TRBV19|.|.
TGTGCCAGTAGTCCTTCCGGGGGAGACAATGAGCAGTTCTTC
CASSPSGGDNEQFF
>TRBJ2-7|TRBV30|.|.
TGTGCCTGGAGTGTACTTTGGGGCAGGGTATCCTACGAGCAGTACTTC
CAWSVLWGRVSYEQYF
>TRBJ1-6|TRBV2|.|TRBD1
TGTGCCAGCAGTAGACAGGGGGCGAATTCACCCCTCCACTTT
CASSRQGANSPLHF